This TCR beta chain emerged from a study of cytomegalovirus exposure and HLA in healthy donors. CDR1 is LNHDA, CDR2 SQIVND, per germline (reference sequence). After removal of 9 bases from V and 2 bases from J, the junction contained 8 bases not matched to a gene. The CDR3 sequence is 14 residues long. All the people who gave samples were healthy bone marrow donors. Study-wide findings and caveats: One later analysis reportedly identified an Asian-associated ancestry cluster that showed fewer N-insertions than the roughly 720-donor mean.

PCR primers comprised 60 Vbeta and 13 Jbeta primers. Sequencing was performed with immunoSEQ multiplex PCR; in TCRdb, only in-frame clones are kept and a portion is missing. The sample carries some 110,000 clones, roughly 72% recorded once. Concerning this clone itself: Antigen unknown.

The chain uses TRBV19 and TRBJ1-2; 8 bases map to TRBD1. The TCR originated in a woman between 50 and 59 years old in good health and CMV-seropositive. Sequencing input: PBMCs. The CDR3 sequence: CASSRRGRNYGYTF. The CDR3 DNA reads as TGTGCCAGCTCACGCAGGGGGCGAAACTATGGCTACACCTTC. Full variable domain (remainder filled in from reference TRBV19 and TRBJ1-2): DGGITQSPKYLFRKEGQNVTLSCEQNLNHDAMYWYRQDPGQGLRLIYYSQIVNDFQKGDIAEGYSVSREKKESFPLTVTSAQKNPTAFYLCASSRRGRNYGYTFGSGTRLTVV.